The rows below give T cell receptor beta chains drawn from one sample of a study of T cell repertoires in cytomegalovirus infection. From the reads, TCRdb called clonotypes with MiXCR, one entry per CDR3 protein. This table holds approximately 700,000 distinct CDR3 sequences, less than 40% found once. Specimen: PBMCs. The origin of the receptors is a human donor in good health (CMV status not recorded). Some clones in this sample may be carry-over from other donors' samples. Both conserved end residues are part of each CDR3. D genes are given only for firm matches. Size values are once, few and many counts, or a class for expanded clones, and some rows have none.

CDR3 protein | CDR3 DNA | clone size | J gene | D gene | V gene
CASIALVGHRYEQFF | TGTGCCAGTATTGCCTTAGTGGGTCATCGCTATGAGCAGTTCTTC | . | TRBJ2-1 | . | TRBV19
CASSAVAGAYNEQFF | TGTGCCAGCAGTGCGGTAGCGGGAGCCTACAATGAGCAGTTCTTC | few | TRBJ2-1 | TRBD2 | TRBV6-1
CASSSDRERGDERFYEQYF | TGTGCCAGCAGCTCCGACCGGGAGCGGGGGGATGAACGCTTCTACGAGCAGTACTTC | . | TRBJ2-7 | TRBD2 | TRBV7-6
CASSLAQQPRPNTGAFF | TGTGCCAGCAGCTTAGCCCAACAGCCTCGACCGAACACTGGAGCTTTCTTT | . | TRBJ1-1 | . | TRBV7-6
CASSPPGLSTDTQYF | TGTGCCAGCAGTCCCCCGGGACTGAGCACAGATACGCAGTATTTT | few | TRBJ2-3 | . | TRBV7-2
CASSPGQGRLGNVEAFF | TGTGCCAGCAGTCCCGGACAGGGACGGTTGGGAAATGTTGAAGCTTTCTTT | few | TRBJ1-1 | TRBD1 | TRBV12-3/TRBV12-4
CASTAAQLAGQHF | TGTGCCAGCACCGCGGCACAGTTGGCAGGGCAGCATTTT | . | TRBJ1-5 | . | TRBV12-3/TRBV12-4
CASSLYLNYGYTF | TGTGCCAGCAGTTTGTACCTGAACTATGGCTACACCTTC | . | TRBJ1-2 | . | TRBV27
CASSPTGDRSNQPQHF | TGTGCCAGCAGCCCCACAGGGGACAGGAGCAATCAGCCCCAGCATTTT | many | TRBJ1-5 | TRBD1 | TRBV7-2
CASSQRTGIIYEQYF | TGTGCCAGCAGCCAACGGACAGGGATAATATACGAGCAGTACTTC | few | TRBJ2-7 | TRBD1 | TRBV14
CASSRSGTGFTEAFF | TGTGCCAGCAGTCGCTCAGGGACAGGTTTTACTGAAGCTTTCTTT | . | TRBJ1-1 | TRBD1 | TRBV12-3/TRBV12-4
CSASGGTIRNEQYF | TGCAGTGCCAGCGGGGGGACTATAAGAAACGAGCAGTACTTC | . | TRBJ2-7 | TRBD2 | TRBV20-1
CASSFILAGGYNEQFF | TGTGCCAGCAGCTTTATTCTAGCGGGAGGATACAATGAGCAGTTCTTC | many | TRBJ2-1 | TRBD2 | TRBV7-2
CASLDRVSYEQYF | TGTGCCAGCCTGGACAGGGTCTCCTACGAGCAGTACTTC | . | TRBJ2-7 | TRBD1 | TRBV28
CASNPRGGDTQYF | TGTGCCAGCAACCCAAGAGGGGGTGATACGCAGTATTTT | . | TRBJ2-3 | . | TRBV11-2
CASSLKSALSYEQYF | TGCGCCAGCAGCTTAAAGTCAGCCCTCTCCTACGAGCAGTACTTC | . | TRBJ2-7 | . | TRBV5-1
CSSSSLLAVSYEQYF | TGTTCCAGCAGCTCCCTCCTAGCGGTTTCCTACGAGCAGTACTTC | once | TRBJ2-7 | TRBD2 | TRBV7-2
CASSLGDRESGTQYF | TGTGCCAGCAGTTTGGGGGACCGGGAGTCCGGGACCCAGTACTTC | . | TRBJ2-5 | . | TRBV28
CASSLTRQGIYGYTF | TGTGCCAGCAGCTTAACGAGACAGGGGATTTATGGCTACACCTTC | many | TRBJ1-2 | TRBD1 | TRBV7-3
CASSEAGGSYEQYF | TGTGCCAGCTCAGAGGCAGGGGGCTCCTACGAGCAGTACTTC | . | TRBJ2-7 | TRBD1 | TRBV18
CASSEGTGYYYEQYF | TGTGCCAGTAGCGAGGGGACAGGGTATTACTACGAGCAGTACTTC | . | TRBJ2-7 | TRBD1 | TRBV19
CSVRTSGRVEQYF | TGCAGCGTTCGGACTAGCGGGAGAGTCGAGCAGTACTTC | . | TRBJ2-7 | TRBD2 | TRBV29-1
CASSHTGKGENTEAFF | TGTGCCAGCAGCCATACCGGAAAGGGGGAGAACACTGAAGCTTTCTTT | few | TRBJ1-1 | . | TRBV7-9
CASRPRDRGMDGYTF | TGTGCCAGCAGGCCCCGGGACAGGGGAATGGATGGCTACACCTTC | few | TRBJ1-2 | TRBD1 | TRBV2
CASSPGTRDSNQPQHF | TGTGCCAGCAGTCCGGGGACTCGTGATAGCAATCAGCCCCAGCATTTT | . | TRBJ1-5 | . | TRBV12-3/TRBV12-4
CASQGGGKGTEAFF | TGTGCCAGCCAGGGAGGGGGGAAGGGCACTGAAGCTTTCTTT | . | TRBJ1-1 | . | TRBV28
CASSPGREYGYTF | TGTGCCAGCAGCCCAGGCCGGGAGTATGGCTACACCTTC | many | TRBJ1-2 | . | TRBV7-2
CASSLTGQSYGYTF | TGTGCCAGCAGTTTAACTGGACAGTCCTATGGCTACACCTTC | . | TRBJ1-2 | . | TRBV12-3/TRBV12-4
CASRAQELRGAGELFF | TGTGCCAGCAGAGCGCAGGAACTGAGGGGGGCCGGGGAGCTGTTTTTT | few | TRBJ2-2 | . | TRBV6-1
CASSQHRGIGAEAFF | TGTGCCAGTAGTCAGCACAGGGGTATAGGCGCTGAAGCTTTCTTT | once | TRBJ1-1 | TRBD1 | TRBV19
CASSLGGAYVYTF | TGTGCCAGCAGTTTAGGGGGCGCCTATGTCTACACCTTC | . | TRBJ1-2 | . | TRBV28
CSARESGGDSPLHF | TGCAGTGCTAGAGAGTCTGGAGGTGATTCACCCCTCCACTTT | . | TRBJ1-6 | . | TRBV20-1
CASRGQGINTGELFF | TGTGCCAGCAGGGGACAGGGTATAAACACCGGGGAGCTGTTTTTT | . | TRBJ2-2 | TRBD1 | TRBV7-6